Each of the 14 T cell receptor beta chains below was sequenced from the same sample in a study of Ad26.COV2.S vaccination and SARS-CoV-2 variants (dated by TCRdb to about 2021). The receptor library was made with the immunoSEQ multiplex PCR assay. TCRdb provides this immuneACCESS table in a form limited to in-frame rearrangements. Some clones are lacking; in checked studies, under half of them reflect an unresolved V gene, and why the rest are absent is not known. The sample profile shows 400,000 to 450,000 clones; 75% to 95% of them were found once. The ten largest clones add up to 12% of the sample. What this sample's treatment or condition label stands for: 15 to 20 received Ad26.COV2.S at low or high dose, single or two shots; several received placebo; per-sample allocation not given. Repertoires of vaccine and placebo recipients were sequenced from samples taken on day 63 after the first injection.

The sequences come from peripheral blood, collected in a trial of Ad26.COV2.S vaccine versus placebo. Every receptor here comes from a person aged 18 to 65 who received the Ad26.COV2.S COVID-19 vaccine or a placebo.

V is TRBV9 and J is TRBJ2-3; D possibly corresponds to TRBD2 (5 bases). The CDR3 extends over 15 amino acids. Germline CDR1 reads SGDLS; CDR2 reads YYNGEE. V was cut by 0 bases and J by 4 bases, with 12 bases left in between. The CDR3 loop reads CASSVGGELPDTQYF. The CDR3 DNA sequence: TGTGCCAGCAGCGTAGGGGGAGAATTACCAGATACGCAGTATTTT.

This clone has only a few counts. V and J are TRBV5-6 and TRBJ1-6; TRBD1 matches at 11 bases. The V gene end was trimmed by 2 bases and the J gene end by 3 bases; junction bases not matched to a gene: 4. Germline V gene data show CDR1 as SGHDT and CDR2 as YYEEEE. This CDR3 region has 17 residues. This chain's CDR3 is CASSFGTGGFYNSPLHF. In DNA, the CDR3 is TGTGCCAGCAGCTTCGGGACAGGGGGTTTCTATAATTCACCCCTCCACTTT.

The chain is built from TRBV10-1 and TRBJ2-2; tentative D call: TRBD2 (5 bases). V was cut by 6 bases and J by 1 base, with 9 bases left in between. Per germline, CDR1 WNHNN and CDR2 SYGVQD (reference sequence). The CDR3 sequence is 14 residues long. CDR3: CASRERENTGELFF. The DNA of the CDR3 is TGCGCCAGCAGGGAGAGGGAGAACACCGGGGAGCTGTTTTTT.

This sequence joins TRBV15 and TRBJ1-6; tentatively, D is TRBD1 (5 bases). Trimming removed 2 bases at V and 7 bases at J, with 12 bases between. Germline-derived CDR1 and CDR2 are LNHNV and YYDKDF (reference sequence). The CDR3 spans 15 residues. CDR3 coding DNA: TGTGCCACCAGCAGAAGGGGTAATAGCAATTCACCCCTCCACTTT. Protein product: CATSRRGNSNSPLHF.

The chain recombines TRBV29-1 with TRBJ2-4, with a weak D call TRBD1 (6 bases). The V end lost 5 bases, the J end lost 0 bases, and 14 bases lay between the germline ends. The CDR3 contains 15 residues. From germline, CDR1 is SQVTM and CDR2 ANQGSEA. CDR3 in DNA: TGCAGCGTTAAGAACGAGGGGGTAGCCAAAAACATTCAGTACTTC. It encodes CSVKNEGVAKNIQYF.

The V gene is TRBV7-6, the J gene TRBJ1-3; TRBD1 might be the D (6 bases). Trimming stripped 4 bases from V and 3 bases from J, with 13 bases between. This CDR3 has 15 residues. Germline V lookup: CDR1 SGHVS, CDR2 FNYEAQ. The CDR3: CASSYRDRFGNTIYF. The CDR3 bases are TGTGCCAGCAGCTACAGGGATCGTTTTGGAAACACCATATATTTT.

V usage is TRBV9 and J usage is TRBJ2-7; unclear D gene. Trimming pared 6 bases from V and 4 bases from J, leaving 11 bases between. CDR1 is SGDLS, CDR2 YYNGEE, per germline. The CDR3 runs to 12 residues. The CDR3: CASNLVRYEQYF. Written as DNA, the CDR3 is TGTGCCAGCAACTTAGTACGGTACGAGCAGTACTTC.

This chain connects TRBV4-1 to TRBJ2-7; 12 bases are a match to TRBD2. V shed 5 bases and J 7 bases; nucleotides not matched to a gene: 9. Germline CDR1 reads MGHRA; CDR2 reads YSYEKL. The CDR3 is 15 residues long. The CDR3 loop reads CASSLLAGGLEEQYF. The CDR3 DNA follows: TGCGCCAGCAGCTTACTAGCGGGAGGACTTGAGGAGCAGTACTTC.

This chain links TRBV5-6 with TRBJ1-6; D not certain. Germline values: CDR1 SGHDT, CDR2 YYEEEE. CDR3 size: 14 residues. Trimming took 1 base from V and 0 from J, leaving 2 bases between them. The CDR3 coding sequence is TGTGCCAGCAGCTTGATCTCCTATAATTCACCCCTCCACTTT. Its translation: CASSLISYNSPLHF.

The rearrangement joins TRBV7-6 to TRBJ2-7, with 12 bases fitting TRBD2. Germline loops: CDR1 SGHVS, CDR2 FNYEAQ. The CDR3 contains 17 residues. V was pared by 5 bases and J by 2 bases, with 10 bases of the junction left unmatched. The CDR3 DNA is TGTGCCAGCAGCCCCGGACTAGCGGGAAGTAAGACCTACGAGCAGTACTTC. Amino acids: CASSPGLAGSKTYEQYF.

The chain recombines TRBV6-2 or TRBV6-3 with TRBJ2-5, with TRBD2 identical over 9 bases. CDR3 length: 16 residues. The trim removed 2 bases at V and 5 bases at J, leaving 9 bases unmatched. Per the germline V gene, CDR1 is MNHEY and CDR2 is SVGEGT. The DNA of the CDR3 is TGTGCCAGCAGTTACGTTCCAGCGGGAGGATGGGAGACCCAGTACTTC. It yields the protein CASSYVPAGGWETQYF.

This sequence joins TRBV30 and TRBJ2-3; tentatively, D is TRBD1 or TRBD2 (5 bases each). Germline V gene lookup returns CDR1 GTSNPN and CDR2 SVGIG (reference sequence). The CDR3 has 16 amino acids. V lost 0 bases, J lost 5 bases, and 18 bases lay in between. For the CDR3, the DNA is TGTGCCTGGAGTGTATGGGCAGGGAGTGGGGGAGATACGCAGTATTTT. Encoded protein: CAWSVWAGSGGDTQYF.

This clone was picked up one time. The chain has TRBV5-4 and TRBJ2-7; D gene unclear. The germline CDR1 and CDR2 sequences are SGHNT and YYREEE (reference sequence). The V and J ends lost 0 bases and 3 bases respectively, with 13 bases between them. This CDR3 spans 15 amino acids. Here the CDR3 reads CASSLGYNPNYEQYF. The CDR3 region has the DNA TGTGCCAGCAGCTTGGGTTATAACCCGAACTACGAGCAGTACTTC.

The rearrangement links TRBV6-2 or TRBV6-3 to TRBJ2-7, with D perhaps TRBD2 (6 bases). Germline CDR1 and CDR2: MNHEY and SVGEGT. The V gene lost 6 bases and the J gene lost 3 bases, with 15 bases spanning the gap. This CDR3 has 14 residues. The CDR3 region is CASSPPLTSYEQYF. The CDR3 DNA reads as TGTGCCAGCAGCCCCCCTCTGACTAGCTACGAGCAGTACTTC.